This TCR beta chain was captured in a study of blood T cell repertoires in COVID-19. Here immunoSEQ multiplex PCR was the method, and the copy in TCRdb shows in-frame clones only, minus some. The repertoire includes fewer than 200,000 clones, around four fifths of them detected once, and 3.6% sits in the top ten. The V gene lost 4 bases and the J gene lost 7 bases, with 13 bases spanning the gap. This CDR3 has 13 residues. In this sample, this clone turned up a few times. The sample consisted of PBMCs or T cells enriched from blood (not recorded which). J is TRBJ1-1 and V is TRBV12-3 or TRBV12-4; D may be TRBD1 (6 bases). The sequence derives from a woman aged 45-60 years in a cohort exposed to, infected with or recovered from COVID-19 (not recorded which). DNA of the CDR3: TGTGCCAGCAGTTCGGCCAGGGGAATTGAAGCTTTCTTT. Its protein is CASSSARGIEAFF.